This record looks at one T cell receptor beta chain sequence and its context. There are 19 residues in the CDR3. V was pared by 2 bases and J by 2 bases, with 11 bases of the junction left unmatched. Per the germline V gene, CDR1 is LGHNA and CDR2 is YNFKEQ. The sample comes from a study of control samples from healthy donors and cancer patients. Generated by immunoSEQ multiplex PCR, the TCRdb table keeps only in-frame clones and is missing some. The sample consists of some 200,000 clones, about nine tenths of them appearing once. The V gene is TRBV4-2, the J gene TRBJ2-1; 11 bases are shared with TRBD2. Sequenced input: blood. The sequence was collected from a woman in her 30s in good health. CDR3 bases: TGTGCCAGCAGCCAAAAAACCCTAGCGGGGGGACCTACCTACAATGAGCAGTTCTTC. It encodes CASSQKTLAGGPTYNEQFF.